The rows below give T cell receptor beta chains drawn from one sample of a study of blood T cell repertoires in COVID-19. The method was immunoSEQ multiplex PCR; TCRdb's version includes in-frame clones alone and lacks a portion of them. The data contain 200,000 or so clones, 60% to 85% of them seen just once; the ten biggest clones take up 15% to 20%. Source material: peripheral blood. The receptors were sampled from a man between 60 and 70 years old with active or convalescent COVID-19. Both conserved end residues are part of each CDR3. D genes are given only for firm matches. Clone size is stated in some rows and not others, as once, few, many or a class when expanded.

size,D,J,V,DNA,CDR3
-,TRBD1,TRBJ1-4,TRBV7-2,TGTGCCAGCAGCGCAGGGGGCTTTACTAATGAAAAACTGTTTTTT,CASSAGGFTNEKLFF
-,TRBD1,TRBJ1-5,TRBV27,TGTGCCAGCAGTTTTTTGGTCTTAGACCGGGACAGGGAGTTACAGCCCCAGCATTTT,CASSFLVLDRDRELQPQHF
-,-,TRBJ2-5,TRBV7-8,TGTGCCAGCAGCTTTTACAGGGAGGGGGAGACCCAGTACTTC,CASSFYREGETQYF
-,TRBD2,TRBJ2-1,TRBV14,TGTGCCAGCAGCGGCGGGGGAATTCTATACAATGAGCAGTTCTTC,CASSGGGILYNEQFF
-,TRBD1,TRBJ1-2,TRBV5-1,TGCGCCAGCAGGACAGGGGGGAAGGATGGCTACACCTTC,CASRTGGKDGYTF
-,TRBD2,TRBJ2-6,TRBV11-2,TGTGCCAGCAGCTCTAGCGGGAGGTCGACGGGGGCCAACGTCCTGACTTTC,CASSSSGRSTGANVLTF
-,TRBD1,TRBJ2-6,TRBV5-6,TGTGCCAGCAGCCCAATGCTTAGGCCGGGACAGGTTTGGGCCAACGTCCTGACTTTC,CASSPMLRPGQVWANVLTF
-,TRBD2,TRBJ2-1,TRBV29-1,TGCAGCGTTCGGGGGGGGACCGGGGTTGGAAATGAGCAGTTCTTC,CSVRGGTGVGNEQFF
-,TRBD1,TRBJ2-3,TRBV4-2,TGTGCCAGCAGCCAAGAGGCGGACAGGGCTAGCACAGATACGCAGTATTTT,CASSQEADRASTDTQYF
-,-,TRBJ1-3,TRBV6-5,TGTGCCAGCAGTCGGACAGCCAGCTCTGGAAACACCATATATTTT,CASSRTASSGNTIYF
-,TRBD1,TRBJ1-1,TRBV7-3,TGTGCCAGCAGTTCTGGGACAGGGAGCCTTAACACTGAAGCTTTCTTT,CASSSGTGSLNTEAFF
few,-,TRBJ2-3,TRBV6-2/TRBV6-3,TGTGCCAGCAGTGCGCGGGCTACAGATACGCAGTATTTT,CASSARATDTQYF
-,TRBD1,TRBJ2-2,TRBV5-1,TGCGCCAGCAGCGGGGGACAGGGGGCGACTTCCGGGGAGCTGTTTTTT,CASSGGQGATSGELFF
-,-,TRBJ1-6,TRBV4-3,TGCGCCAGCAGCCTGAGATTGATGGAGGATTCACCCCTCCACTTT,CASSLRLMEDSPLHF
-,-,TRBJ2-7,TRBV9,TGTGCCAGCAGCCCACGAGGTGGGCAGGGGTACGAGCAGTACTTC,CASSPRGGQGYEQYF
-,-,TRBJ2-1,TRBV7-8,TGTGCCAGCAGCTTAGAGAATAGAAACAATGAGCAGTTCTTC,CASSLENRNNEQFF
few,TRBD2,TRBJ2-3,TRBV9,TGTTTTGCGGGGCTAGCGGGAGGTTGCACAGATACGCAGTATTTT,CFAGLAGGCTDTQYF
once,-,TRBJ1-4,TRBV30,TGTGCCTGGAGTCTCGGACAGTCTAATGAAAAACTGTTTTTT,CAWSLGQSNEKLFF
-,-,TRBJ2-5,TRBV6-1,TGTGCCAGCAGTGAAGGAAGGGGGTCTCTCCAAGAGACCCAGTACTTC,CASSEGRGSLQETQYF
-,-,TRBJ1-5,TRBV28,TGTGCCAGCAGTTTCGTTCAGGGGAATCAGCCCCAGCATTTT,CASSFVQGNQPQHF
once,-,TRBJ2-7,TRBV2,TGTGCCAGCAGTCCAGAGGGGGGGGCCTCCTACGAGCAGTACTTC,CASSPEGGASYEQYF
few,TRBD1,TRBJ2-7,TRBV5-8,TGTGCCAGCAGCCCCCAGGGACAGACAGACCACGAGCAGTACTTC,CASSPQGQTDHEQYF
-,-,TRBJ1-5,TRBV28,TGTGCCAGCAGTCGCCAGGGGTATAGCAATCAGCCCCAGCATTTT,CASSRQGYSNQPQHF
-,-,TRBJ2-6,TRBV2,TGTGCCAGCAAACCCGGAGGGCTTAGGGGGGCCAACGTCCTGACTTTC,CASKPGGLRGANVLTF